The T cell receptor beta chain under discussion was sequenced for a study of T cells in Graves' hyperthyroidism and ophthalmopathy. Researchers took RNA transcripts and amplified the TCR beta CDR3 regions from them. TCR CDR3 underwent first-round RT-PCR with the HTBI primer set. TCRdb itself ran the multiplex PCR reads through MiXCR, one entry per CDR3 protein. The table shows around 280,000 distinct CDR3 sequences, with roughly an eighth occurring only once. Stability of Graves' hyperthyroidism was defined as absent ophthalmopathy progression within 18 months. Hyperthyroidism had been newly diagnosed in patients aged 18 to 65, and its duration was under 2 months. Orbital computed tomography and thyroid ultrasound, together with serum TRAb and thyroxine and clinical symptoms, were used for diagnoses. CDR1 is MDHEN and CDR2 is SYDVKM in the germline V gene. V gave up 3 bases and J gave up 7 bases; unmatched junction bases: 14. The CDR3 loop spans 17 amino acids.

Sequenced input: blood. The chain couples TRBV28 to TRBJ1-4, with 7 bases fitting TRBD1. The TCR comes from a middle-aged woman with Graves' hyperthyroidism. The CDR3 DNA sequence: TGTGCCAGCAGTTTTGGGCAGGGGGGGCCCCCAGGTGAAAAACTGTTTTTT. Residues: CASSFGQGGPPGEKLFF.